Below are 2 T cell receptor beta chains sequenced from a single sample in a study of cytomegalovirus exposure and HLA in healthy donors. Use of 60 Vbeta and 13 Jbeta primers characterized the PCR. Using immunoSEQ multiplex PCR, the repertoire was profiled, and TCRdb retains in-frame clones only, with some absent. The table lists under 200,000 clones, around 75% of them singletons. Sequenced sample: PBMCs. The receptor source for this set is a woman in her thirties or forties in good health and CMV-seropositive.

The V call is TRBV9, the J call TRBJ2-5, with D unclear. Trimming cost V 3 bases and J 5 bases, with 14 bases left between them. This CDR3 contains 14 residues. Germline V CDR1 and CDR2: SGDLS, YYNGEE. Here the CDR3 DNA reads TGTGCCAGCAGCGCGGATCCTTCCGGGGAGACCCAGTACTTC. Amino acids: CASSADPSGETQYF.

In this sample, this clone turned up a few times. The chain employs TRBV2 and TRBJ1-1; the match to TRBD1 covers 7 bases. CDR1 and CDR2 from the germline V gene are SNHLY and FYNNEI. The CDR3 loop spans 14 amino acids. The J segment lost 1 base and the V segment lost 7 bases, leaving 6 bases of the junction unmatched. DNA of the CDR3: TGTGCCAGCAAGCCGGGACAGAAGAACACTGAAGCTTTCTTT. Protein product: CASKPGQKNTEAFF. The full variable domain, in which reference TRBV2 and TRBJ1-1 provide the parts outside the CDR3, is EPEVTQTPSHQVTQMGQEVILRCVPISNHLYFYWYRQILGQKVEFLVSFYNNEISEKSEIFDDQFSVERPDGSNFTLKIRSTKLEDSAMYFCASKPGQKNTEAFFGQGTRLTVV.